Following are 2 T cell receptor beta chains from one sample sequenced in a study of blood T cell repertoires in COVID-19. Data came from immunoSEQ multiplex PCR; TCRdb stores just in-frame clones and leaves some out. The sample has some 120,000 clones, approximately 85% seen once. Material: peripheral blood. Receptors originate from a man between 65 and 85 years old with acute or convalescent COVID-19.

The chain carries TRBV12-3 or TRBV12-4 and TRBJ2-1, with a possible D match to TRBD1 (6 bases). Trimming took 1 base from V and 11 from J, leaving 12 bases between them. The CDR3 consists of 13 residues. The CDR3 sequence: CASSLDGQRQQFF. The DNA of the CDR3 is TGTGCCAGCAGTTTAGACGGACAGAGGCAGCAGTTCTTC.

This rearrangement joins TRBV18 to TRBJ1-1; weak D call: TRBD1 (6 bases). The V gene lost 0 bases and the J gene lost 4 bases, with 15 bases spanning the gap. The CDR3 spans 16 residues. Germline V gives CDR1 KGHSH, CDR2 LQKENI. The CDR3: CASSPPAGVGVTEAFF. The CDR3 bases are TGTGCCAGCTCACCACCGGCAGGGGTGGGAGTCACTGAAGCTTTCTTT.